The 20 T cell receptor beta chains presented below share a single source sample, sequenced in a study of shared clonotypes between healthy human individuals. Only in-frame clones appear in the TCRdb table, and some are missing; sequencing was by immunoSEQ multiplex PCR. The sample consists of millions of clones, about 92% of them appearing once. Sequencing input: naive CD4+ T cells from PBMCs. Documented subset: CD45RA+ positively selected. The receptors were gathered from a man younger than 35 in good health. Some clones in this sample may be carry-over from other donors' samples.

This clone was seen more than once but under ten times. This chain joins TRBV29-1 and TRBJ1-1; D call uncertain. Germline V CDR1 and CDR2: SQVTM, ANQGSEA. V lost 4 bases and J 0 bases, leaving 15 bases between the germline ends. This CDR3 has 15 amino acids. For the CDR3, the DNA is TGCAGCGTTGCGAGGCAGGCTCCCCTGAACACTGAAGCTTTCTTT. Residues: CSVARQAPLNTEAFF. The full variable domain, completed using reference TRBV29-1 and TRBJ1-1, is SAVISQKPSRDICQRGTSLTIQCQVDSQVTMMFWYRQQPGQSLTLIATANQGSEATYESGFVIDKFPISRPNLTFSTLTVSNMSPEDSSIYLCSVARQAPLNTEAFFGQGTRLTVV.

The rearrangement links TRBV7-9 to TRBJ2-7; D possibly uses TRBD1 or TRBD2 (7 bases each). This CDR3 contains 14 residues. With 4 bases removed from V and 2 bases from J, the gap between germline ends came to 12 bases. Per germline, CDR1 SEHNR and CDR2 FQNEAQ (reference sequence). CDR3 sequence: CASSWGGQTYEQYF. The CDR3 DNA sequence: TGTGCCAGCAGCTGGGGGGGACAGACCTACGAGCAGTACTTC.

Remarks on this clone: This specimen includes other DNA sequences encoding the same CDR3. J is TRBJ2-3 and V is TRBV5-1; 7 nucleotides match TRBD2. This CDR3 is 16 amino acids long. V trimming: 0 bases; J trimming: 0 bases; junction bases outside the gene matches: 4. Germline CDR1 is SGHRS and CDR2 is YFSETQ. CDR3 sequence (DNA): TGCGCCAGCAGCTTGGGAAGTAGCGGGAGCACAGATACGCAGTATTTT. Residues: CASSLGSSGSTDTQYF.

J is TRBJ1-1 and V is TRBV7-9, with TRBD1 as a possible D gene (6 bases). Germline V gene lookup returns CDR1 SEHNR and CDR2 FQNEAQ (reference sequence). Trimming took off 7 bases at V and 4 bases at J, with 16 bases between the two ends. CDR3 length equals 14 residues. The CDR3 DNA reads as TGTGCCAGCACCGACAACAGGGACGGCACTGAAGCTTTCTTT. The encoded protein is CASTDNRDGTEAFF. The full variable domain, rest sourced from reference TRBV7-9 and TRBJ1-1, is DTGVSQNPRHKITKRGQNVTFRCDPISEHNRLYWYRQTLGQGPEFLTYFQNEAQLEKSRLLSDRFSAERPKGSFSTLEIQRTEQGDSAMYLCASTDNRDGTEAFFGQGTRLTVV.

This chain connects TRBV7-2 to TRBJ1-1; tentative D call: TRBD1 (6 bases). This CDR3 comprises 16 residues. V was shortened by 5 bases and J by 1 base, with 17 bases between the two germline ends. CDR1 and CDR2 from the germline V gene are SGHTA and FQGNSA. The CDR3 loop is CASSPITGTTNTEAFF. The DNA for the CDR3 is TGTGCCAGCAGCCCCATCACCGGGACAACGAACACTGAAGCTTTCTTT.

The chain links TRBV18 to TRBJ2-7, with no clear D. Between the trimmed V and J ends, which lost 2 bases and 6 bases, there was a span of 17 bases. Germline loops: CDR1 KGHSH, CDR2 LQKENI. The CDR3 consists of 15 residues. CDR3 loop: CASSPSDMVGGEQYF. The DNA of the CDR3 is TGTGCCAGCTCACCAAGTGATATGGTGGGCGGCGAGCAGTACTTC.

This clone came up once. The CDR3 here is CASSVFTGTASEQYF. DNA of the CDR3: TGTGCCAGCAGTGTTTTCACCGGGACAGCCAGCGAGCAGTACTTC. J is TRBJ2-7 and V is TRBV25-1, with 7 bases lining up with TRBD1. CDR1 MGHDK and CDR2 SYGVNS come from the germline V gene. V shed 4 bases, J shed 6 bases, and the junction held 12 bases outside the gene matches. The CDR3 contains 15 residues.

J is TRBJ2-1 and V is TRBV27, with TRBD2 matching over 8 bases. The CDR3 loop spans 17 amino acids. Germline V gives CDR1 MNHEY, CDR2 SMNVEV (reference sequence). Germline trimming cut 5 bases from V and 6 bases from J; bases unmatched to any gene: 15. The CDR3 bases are TGTGCCAGCAGTCCCAGTCTAGCGGGCATCGTAGGCAATGAGCAGTTCTTC. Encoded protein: CASSPSLAGIVGNEQFF.

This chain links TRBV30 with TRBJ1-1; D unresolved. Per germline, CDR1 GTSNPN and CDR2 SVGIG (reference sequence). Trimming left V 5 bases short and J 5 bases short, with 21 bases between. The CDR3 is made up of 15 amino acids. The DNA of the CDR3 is TGTGCCTGGGATTTGGGCACGCCTGGTGGGACTGAAGCTTTCTTT. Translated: CAWDLGTPGGTEAFF.

CDR3 DNA: TGTGCCAGCAGACAGGGGTCCGGGGAGCTGTTTTTT. It encodes CASRQGSGELFF. The V and J genes are TRBV6-1 and TRBJ2-2, with TRBD1 matching 7 bases. The ends lost 6 bases at V and 6 bases at J; junction bases unmatched: 1. The V gene's germline CDR1 is MNHNS and CDR2 SASEGT. The length of the CDR3 is 12 residues.

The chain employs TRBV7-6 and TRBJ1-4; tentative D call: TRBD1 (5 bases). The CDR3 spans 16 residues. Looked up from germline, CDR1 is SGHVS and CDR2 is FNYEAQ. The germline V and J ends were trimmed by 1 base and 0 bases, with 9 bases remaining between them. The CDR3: CASSLGMTATNEKLFF. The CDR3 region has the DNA TGTGCCAGCAGCTTAGGAATGACAGCAACTAATGAAAAACTGTTTTTT.

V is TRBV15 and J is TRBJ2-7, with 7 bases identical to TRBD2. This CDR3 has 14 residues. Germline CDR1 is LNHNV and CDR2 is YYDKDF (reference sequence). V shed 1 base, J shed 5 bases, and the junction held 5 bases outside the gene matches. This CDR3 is CATSRARGVHEQYF. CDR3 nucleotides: TGTGCCACCAGCAGAGCCCGGGGGGTGCACGAGCAGTACTTC.

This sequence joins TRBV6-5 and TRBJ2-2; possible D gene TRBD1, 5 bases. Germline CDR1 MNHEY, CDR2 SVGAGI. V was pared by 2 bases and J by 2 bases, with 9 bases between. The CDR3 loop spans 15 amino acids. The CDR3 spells CASSYQQVNTGELFF. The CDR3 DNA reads TGTGCCAGCAGTTACCAACAGGTCAACACCGGGGAGCTGTTTTTT.

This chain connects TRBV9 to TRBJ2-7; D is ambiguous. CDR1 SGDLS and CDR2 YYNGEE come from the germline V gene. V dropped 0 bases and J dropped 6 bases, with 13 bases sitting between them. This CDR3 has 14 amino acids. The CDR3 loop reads CASSVGTAPSEQYF. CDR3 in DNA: TGTGCCAGCAGCGTAGGGACCGCCCCCAGCGAGCAGTACTTC.

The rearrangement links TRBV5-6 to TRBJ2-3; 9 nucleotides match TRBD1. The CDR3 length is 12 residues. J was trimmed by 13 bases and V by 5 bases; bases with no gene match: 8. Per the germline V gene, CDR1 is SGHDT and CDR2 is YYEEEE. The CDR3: CASSSRDRAKYF. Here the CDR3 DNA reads TGTGCCAGCAGTTCCCGGGACAGGGCGAAGTATTTT.

CDR3 residues: CASKRQAWNEQFF. CDR3 bases: TGCGCCAGCAAACGACAGGCTTGGAATGAGCAGTTCTTC. V is TRBV5-1 and J is TRBJ2-1; the D gene is possibly TRBD1 (6 bases). CDR3 length: 13 residues. Germline CDR1 reads SGHRS; CDR2 reads YFSETQ. The V and J ends lost 6 bases and 7 bases respectively, with 14 bases between them.

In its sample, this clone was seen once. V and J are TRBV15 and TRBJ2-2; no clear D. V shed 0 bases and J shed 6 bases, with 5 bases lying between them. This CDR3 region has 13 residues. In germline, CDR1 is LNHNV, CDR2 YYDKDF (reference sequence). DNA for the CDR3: TGTGCCACCAGCAGAGATTTCCCCGGGGAGCTGTTTTTT. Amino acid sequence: CATSRDFPGELFF.

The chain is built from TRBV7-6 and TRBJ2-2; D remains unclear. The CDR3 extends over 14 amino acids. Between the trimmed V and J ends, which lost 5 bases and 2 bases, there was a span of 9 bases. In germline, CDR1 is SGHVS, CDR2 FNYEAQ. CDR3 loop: CASSISGNTGELFF. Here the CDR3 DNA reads TGTGCCAGCAGCATCTCGGGTAACACCGGGGAGCTGTTTTTT.

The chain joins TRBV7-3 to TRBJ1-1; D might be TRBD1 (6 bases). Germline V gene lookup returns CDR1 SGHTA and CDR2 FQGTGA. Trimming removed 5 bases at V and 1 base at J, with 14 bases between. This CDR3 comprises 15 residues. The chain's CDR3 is CASSTQGPTNTEAFF. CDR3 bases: TGTGCCAGCAGCACACAGGGACCTACGAACACTGAAGCTTTCTTT.

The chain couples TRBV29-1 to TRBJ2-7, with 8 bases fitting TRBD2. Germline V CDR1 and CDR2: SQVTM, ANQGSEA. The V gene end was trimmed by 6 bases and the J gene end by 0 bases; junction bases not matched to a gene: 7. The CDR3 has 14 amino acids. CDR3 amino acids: CSVISGTSSYEQYF. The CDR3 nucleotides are TGCAGCGTAATTAGCGGGACTAGCTCCTACGAGCAGTACTTC.